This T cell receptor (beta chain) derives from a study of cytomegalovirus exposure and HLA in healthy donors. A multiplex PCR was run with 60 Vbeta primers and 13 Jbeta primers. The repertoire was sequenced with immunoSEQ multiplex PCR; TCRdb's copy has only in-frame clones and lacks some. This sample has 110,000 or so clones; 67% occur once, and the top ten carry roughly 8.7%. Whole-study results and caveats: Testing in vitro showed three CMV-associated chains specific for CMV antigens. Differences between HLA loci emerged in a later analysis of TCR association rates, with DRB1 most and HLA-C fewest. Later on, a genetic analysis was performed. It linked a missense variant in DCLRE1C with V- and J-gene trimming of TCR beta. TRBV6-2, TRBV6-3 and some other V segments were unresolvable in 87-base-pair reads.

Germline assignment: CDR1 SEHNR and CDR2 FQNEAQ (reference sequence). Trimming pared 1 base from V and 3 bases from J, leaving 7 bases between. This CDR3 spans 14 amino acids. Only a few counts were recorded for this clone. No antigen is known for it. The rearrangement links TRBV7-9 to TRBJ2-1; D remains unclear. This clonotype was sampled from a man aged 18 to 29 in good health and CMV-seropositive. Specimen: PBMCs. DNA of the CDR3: TGTGCCAGCAGCTTAGATCCAGGCTACAATGAGCAGTTCTTC. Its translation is CASSLDPGYNEQFF.